This T cell receptor beta chain was sequenced in a study of blood T cell repertoires in COVID-19. Produced via immunoSEQ multiplex PCR; TCRdb's table is partial and in-frame only. This table has hundreds of thousands of clones, roughly nine tenths appearing once. Cohort 3 donors were reported recovered after two negative PCRs, clearance, or symptom resolution. The germline V gene has CDR1 PRHDT and CDR2 FYEKMQ (reference sequence). The CDR3 contains 15 residues. Trimming cost V 4 bases and J 6 bases; bases outside gene matches: 9. This receptor was obtained from a woman aged 18-29 years who had recovered from COVID-19. Sequenced sample: PBMCs or T cells enriched from blood (not recorded which). The chain uses TRBV13 and TRBJ2-1, with 7 bases matching TRBD2. In nucleotides, the CDR3 is TGTGCCAGCAGCTACTCCTCCCTAGCGGCCAATGAGCAGTTCTTC. The encoded protein is CASSYSSLAANEQFF.